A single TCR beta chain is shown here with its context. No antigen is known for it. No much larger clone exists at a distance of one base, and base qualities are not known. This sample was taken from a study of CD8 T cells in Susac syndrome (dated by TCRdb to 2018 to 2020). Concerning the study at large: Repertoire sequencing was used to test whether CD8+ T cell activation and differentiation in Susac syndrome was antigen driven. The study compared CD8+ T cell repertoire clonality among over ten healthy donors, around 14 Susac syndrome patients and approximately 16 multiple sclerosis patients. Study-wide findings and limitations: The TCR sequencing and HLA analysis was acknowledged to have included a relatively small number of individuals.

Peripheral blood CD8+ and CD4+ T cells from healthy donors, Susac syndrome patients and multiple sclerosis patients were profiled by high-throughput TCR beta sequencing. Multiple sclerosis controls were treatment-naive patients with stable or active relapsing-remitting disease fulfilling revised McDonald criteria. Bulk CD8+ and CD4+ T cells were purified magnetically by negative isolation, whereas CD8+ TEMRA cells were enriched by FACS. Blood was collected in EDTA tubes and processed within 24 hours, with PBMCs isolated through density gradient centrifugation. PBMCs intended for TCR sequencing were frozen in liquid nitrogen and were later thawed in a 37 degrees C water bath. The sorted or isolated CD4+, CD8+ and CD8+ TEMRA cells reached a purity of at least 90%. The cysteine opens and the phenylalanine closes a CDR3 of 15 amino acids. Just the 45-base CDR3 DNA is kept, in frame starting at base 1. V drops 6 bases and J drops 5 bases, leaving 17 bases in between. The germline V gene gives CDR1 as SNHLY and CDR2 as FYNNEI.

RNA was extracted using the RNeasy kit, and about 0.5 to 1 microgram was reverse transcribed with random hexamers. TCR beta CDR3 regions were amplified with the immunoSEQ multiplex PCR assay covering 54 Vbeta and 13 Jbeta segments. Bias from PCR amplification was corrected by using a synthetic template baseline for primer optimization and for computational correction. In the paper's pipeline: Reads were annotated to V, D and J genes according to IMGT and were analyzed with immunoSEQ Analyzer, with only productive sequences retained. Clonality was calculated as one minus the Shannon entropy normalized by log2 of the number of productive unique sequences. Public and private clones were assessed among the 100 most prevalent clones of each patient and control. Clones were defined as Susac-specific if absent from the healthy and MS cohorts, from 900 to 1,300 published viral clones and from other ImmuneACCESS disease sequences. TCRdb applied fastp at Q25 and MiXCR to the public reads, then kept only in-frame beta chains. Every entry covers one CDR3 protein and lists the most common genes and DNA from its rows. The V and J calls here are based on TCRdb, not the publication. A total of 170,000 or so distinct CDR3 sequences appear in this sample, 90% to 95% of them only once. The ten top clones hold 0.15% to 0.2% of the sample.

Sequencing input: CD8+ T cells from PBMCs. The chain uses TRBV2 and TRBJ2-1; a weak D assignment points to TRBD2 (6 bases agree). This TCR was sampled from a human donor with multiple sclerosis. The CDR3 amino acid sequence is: CASRLGPGSNNEQFF. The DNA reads TGTGCCAGCAGGCTGGGCCCCGGGAGCAACAATGAGCAGTTCTTC.